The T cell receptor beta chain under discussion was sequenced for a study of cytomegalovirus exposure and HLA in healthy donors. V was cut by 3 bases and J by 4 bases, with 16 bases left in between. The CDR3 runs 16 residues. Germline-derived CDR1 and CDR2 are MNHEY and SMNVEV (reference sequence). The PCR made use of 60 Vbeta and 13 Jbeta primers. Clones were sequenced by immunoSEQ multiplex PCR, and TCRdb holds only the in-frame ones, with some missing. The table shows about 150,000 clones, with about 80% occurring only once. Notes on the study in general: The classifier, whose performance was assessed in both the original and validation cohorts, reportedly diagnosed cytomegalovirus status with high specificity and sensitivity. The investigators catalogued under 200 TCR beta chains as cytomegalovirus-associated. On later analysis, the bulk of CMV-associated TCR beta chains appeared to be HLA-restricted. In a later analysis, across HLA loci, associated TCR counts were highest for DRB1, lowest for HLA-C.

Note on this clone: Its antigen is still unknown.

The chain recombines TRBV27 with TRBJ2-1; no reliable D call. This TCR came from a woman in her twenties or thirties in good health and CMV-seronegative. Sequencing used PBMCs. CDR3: CASSFSERPNYNEQFF. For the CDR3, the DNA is TGTGCCAGCAGTTTTTCAGAACGTCCGAATTACAATGAGCAGTTCTTC.